This T cell receptor (beta chain) was identified in a study of radiation and T cells in renal cell carcinoma. At the level of the study: Nephrectomy followed 15 Gy stereotactic body radiation by 4 weeks.

The CDR3 totals 14 residues. V was clipped by 2 bases and J by 1 base, with 8 bases between them. Germline lookup yields CDR1 WSHSY and CDR2 SAAADI. The sample's time point: blood 2 weeks post-SBRT. The treatment here: 15 Gy SBRT to primary tumor, nephrectomy 4 weeks later. Profiling relied on immunoSEQ multiplex PCR, and the TCRdb table lists in-frame clones only, not all of them. The sample includes more than 100,000 clones, about 88% seen only once; the top ten take about 5%. The chain links TRBV10-2 to TRBJ2-5; no reliable D call. The TCR sequence derives from a woman aged 70-85 years with renal cell carcinoma. This specimen was blood, taken from a patient whose treatment included radiotherapy and nephrectomy. In nucleotides, the CDR3 is TGCGCCAGCAGTGAGAAAGGCGGCCAAGAGACCCAGTACTTC. Protein: CASSEKGGQETQYF.